This TCR beta chain was sequenced in a study of beta chain features in type 1 diabetes. With 4 bases clipped from V and 0 bases from J, the junction kept 12 bases outside the gene matches. This CDR3 has 17 residues. Germline assignment: CDR1 SGDLS and CDR2 YYNGEE. It was via CD45RO/CCR7/CD25/CD127/CD95/CD27 that CD4+ naive, central memory, regulatory and stem cell-like memory cells were sorted. Sort purity for all populations was recorded as exceeding 98%. A word on this clone: The antigen remains unidentified.

Points from the study as a whole: Individuals with type 1 diabetes displayed fewer insertions and more deletions at VDJ junctions.

Investigators reverse transcribed all isolated RNA, so they sequenced expressed TCRB transcripts. Naive, central memory and regulatory T cell samples averaged around 3.3 million reads. Generated by immunoSEQ multiplex PCR, the TCRdb table keeps only in-frame clones and is missing some. The sample shows hundreds of thousands of clones, under 20% of them seen only once. The sequencing input was naive CD4+ T cells from blood. V gene TRBV9 combines with J gene TRBJ1-2; 7 nucleotides align to TRBD1. The origin of this receptor is a woman aged 18-29 years in good health. CDR3 bases: TGTGCCAGCAGCCCCCGCAACAGGGGCCATTCTAACTATGGCTACACCTTC. It is translated as CASSPRNRGHSNYGYTF. Combining the CDR3 with reference TRBV9 and TRBJ1-2 gives the whole variable domain DSGVTQTPKHLITATGQRVTLRCSPRSGDLSVYWYQQSLDQGLQFLIQYYNGEERAKGNILERFSAQQFPDLHSELNLSSLELGDSALYFCASSPRNRGHSNYGYTFGSGTRLTVV.